The subject of this entry is one TCR beta chain. V was clipped by 6 bases and J by 4 bases; unmatched bases: 1. Germline lookup yields CDR1 MNHNS and CDR2 SASEGT. This CDR3 spans 13 amino acids. The data were taken from a study of T cell changes during pregnancy in multiple sclerosis. Some clones are missing from TCRdb's copy, which holds only in-frame ones; the method was immunoSEQ multiplex PCR. The repertoire has tens of thousands of clones, around 92% of them found once; the top ten carry 0.15% to 0.2%. The sequence was collected from a female donor in good health, enrolled as a control in a pregnancy study. This sequence joins TRBV6-1 and TRBJ2-5; 11 bases match TRBD2. This specimen was CD4+ T cells from peripheral blood mononuclear cells, taken after pregnancy. CDR3 sequence reads: CASRLAGGETQYF. The CDR3 DNA follows: TGTGCCAGCAGGCTAGCGGGGGGAGAGACCCAGTACTTC.